Listed below are T cell receptor beta chains from one sample, sequenced in a study of a mutant IDH1 vaccine in newly diagnosed glioma. Their antigen targets remain unknown. The repertoire was sequenced with immunoSEQ multiplex PCR; TCRdb's copy has only in-frame clones and lacks some. The sample shows 35,000 to 45,000 clones, roughly 84% of them seen only once. Sequenced material: PBMCs, taken from a glioma patient whose treatment included an IDH1 peptide vaccine. The receptors shown here come from a woman aged 45 to 65 with glioma. The CDR3 runs from the conserved cysteine through the conserved F or W. A D gene is named only where the DNA matches it firmly. Clone size is shown for a subset of rows, as once, few, many or a class of expanded clone.

d_call	clone_size	v_call	j_call	cdr3_aa	cdr3_nt
.	.	TRBV5-4	TRBJ1-3	CASSLGGGAEGNTIYF	TGTGCCAGCAGCTTGGGGGGGGGCGCGGAAGGAAACACCATATATTTT
.	.	TRBV19	TRBJ2-1	CASSLYNEQFF	TGTGCCAGTAGCCTATACAATGAGCAGTTCTTC
.	.	TRBV7-9	TRBJ2-3	CASSLKGTDTQYF	TGTGCCAGCAGCTTAAAGGGCACAGATACGCAGTATTTT
.	.	TRBV6-1	TRBJ1-4	CASSGRDTTEKLFF	TGTGCCAGCAGTGGCCGGGACACGACGGAAAAACTGTTTTTT
.	.	TRBV7-7	TRBJ1-1	CASSLTTGTEAFF	TGTGCTAGCAGCTTAACTACAGGGACTGAAGCTTTCTTT
TRBD1	.	TRBV5-1	TRBJ2-3	CASSSLQGAGTDTQYF	TGCGCCAGCAGCTCCCTACAGGGGGCTGGCACAGATACGCAGTATTTT
TRBD2	.	TRBV10-1	TRBJ2-3	CASSDGLAESTDTQYF	TGCGCCAGCAGTGATGGGCTAGCGGAGAGCACAGATACGCAGTATTTT
.	.	TRBV5-6	TRBJ2-5	CASSLESGWETQYF	TGTGCCAGCAGCTTGGAGTCAGGGTGGGAGACCCAGTACTTC
TRBD1	.	TRBV2	TRBJ2-1	CASSVWRDRGDYEQFF	TGTGCCAGCAGTGTTTGGCGAGACAGGGGGGACTATGAGCAGTTCTTC
.	once	TRBV14	TRBJ1-6	CASSPRQGGNSPLHF	TGTGCCAGCAGCCCACGGCAGGGTGGGAATTCACCCCTCCACTTT
.	once	TRBV7-2	TRBJ1-1	CASSPYRDGEAFF	TGTGCCAGCAGCCCCTACCGGGACGGTGAAGCTTTCTTT
.	few	TRBV19	TRBJ1-1	CASSIEPGLNTEAFF	TGTGCCAGTAGTATTGAGCCAGGGCTGAACACTGAAGCTTTCTTT
.	.	TRBV7-8	TRBJ2-7	CASSSLSSQTNYEQYF	TGTGCCAGCAGCTCCCTCAGTTCGCAAACTAACTACGAGCAGTACTTC